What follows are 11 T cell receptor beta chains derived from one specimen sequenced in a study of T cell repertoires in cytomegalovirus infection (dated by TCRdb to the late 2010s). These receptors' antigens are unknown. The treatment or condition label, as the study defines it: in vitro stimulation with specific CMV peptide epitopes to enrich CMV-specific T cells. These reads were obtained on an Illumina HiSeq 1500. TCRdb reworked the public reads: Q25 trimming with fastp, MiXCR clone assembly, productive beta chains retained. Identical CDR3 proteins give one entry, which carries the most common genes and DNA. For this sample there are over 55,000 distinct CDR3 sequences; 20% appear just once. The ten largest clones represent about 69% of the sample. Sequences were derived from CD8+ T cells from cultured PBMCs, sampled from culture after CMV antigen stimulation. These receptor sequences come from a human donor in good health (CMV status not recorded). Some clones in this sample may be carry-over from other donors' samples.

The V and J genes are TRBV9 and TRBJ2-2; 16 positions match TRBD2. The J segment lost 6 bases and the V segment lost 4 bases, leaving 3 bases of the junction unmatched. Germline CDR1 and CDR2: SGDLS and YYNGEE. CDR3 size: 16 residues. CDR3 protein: CASSPGLAGGPGELFF. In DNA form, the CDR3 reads TGTGCCAGCAGCCCGGGACTAGCGGGGGGGCCCGGGGAGCTGTTTTTT.

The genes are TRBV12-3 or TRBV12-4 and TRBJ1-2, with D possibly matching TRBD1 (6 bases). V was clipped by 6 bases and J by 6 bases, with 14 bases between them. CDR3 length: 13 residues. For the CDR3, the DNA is TGTGCCAGCAGGTGGCCAGGGGTTGATGGCTACACCTTC. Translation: CASRWPGVDGYTF.

In nucleotides, the CDR3 is TGTGCCTGGAGTAACGAGCGGGGTTACAATGAGCAGTTCTTC. As protein: CAWSNERGYNEQFF. The rearrangement joins TRBV30 to TRBJ2-1; 7 positions agree with TRBD2. The J segment lost 4 bases and the V segment lost 2 bases, leaving 5 bases of the junction unmatched. Germline V gives CDR1 GTSNPN, CDR2 SVGIG (reference sequence). This CDR3 comprises 14 residues.

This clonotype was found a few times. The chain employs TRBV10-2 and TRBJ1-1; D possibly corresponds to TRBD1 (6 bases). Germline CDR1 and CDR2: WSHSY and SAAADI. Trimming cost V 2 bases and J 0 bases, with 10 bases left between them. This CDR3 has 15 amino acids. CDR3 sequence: CASSEVGGVNTEAFF. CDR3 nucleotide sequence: TGCGCCAGCAGTGAGGTAGGGGGGGTGAACACTGAAGCTTTCTTT.

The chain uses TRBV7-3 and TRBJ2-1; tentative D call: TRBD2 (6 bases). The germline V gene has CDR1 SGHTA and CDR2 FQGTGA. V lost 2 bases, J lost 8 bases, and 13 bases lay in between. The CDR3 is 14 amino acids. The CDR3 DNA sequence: TGTGCCAGCAGCTTACAATCCCCGGGGGATGAGCAGTTCTTC. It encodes CASSLQSPGDEQFF.

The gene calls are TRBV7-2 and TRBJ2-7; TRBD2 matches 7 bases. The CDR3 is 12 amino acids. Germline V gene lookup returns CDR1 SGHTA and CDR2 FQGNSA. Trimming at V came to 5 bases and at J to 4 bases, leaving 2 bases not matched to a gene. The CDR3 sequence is CASSPSGYEQYF. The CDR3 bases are TGTGCCAGCAGCCCTAGCGGTTACGAGCAGTACTTC.

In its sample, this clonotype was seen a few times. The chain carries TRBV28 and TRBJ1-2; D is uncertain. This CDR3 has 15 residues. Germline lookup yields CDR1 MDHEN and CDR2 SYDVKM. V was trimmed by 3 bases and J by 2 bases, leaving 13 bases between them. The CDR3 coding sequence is TGTGCCAGCAGTTTGGTGGAAGGATTAAACTATGGCTACACCTTC. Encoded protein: CASSLVEGLNYGYTF.

CDR3 in DNA: TGTGCCAGTAGCAGTACTAGCGCGGCAGCCTACGAGCAGTACTTC. As protein: CASSSTSAAAYEQYF. V is TRBV19 and J is TRBJ2-7; the match to TRBD2 covers 7 bases. This CDR3 has 15 amino acids. J lost 2 bases, V lost 6 bases, and 10 bases had no gene match. From germline, CDR1 is LNHDA and CDR2 SQIVND (reference sequence).

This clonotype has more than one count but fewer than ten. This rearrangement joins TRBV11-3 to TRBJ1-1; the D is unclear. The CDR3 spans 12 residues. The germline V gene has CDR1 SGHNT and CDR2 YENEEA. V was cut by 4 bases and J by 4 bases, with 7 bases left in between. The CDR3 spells CASSSFGTEAFF. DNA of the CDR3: TGTGCCAGCAGCTCCTTTGGCACTGAAGCTTTCTTT.

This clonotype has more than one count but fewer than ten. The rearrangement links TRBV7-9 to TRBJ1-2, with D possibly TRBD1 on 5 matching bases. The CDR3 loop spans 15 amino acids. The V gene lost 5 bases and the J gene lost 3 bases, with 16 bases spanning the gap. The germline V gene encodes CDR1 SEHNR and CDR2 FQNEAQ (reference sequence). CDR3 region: CASSRKPGTHYGYTF. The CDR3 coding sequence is TGTGCCAGCAGCCGAAAACCCGGGACTCACTATGGCTACACCTTC.

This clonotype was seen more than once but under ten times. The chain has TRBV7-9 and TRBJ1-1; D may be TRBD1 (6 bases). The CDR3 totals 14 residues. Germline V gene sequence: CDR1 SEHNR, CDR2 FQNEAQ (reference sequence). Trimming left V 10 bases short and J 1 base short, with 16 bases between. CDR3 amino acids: CATKTGHSNTEAFF. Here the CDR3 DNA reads TGTGCCACCAAAACAGGGCACTCGAACACTGAAGCTTTCTTT.